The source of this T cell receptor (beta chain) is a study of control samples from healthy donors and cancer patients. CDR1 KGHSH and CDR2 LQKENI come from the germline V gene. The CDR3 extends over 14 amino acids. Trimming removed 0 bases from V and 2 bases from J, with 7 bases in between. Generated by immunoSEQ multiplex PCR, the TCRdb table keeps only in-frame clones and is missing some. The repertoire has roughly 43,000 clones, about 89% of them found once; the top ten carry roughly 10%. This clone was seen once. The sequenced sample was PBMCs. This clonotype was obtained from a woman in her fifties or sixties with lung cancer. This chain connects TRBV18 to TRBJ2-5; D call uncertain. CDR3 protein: CASSPPILQETQYF. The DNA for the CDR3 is TGTGCCAGCTCACCACCTATCCTTCAAGAGACCCAGTACTTC.